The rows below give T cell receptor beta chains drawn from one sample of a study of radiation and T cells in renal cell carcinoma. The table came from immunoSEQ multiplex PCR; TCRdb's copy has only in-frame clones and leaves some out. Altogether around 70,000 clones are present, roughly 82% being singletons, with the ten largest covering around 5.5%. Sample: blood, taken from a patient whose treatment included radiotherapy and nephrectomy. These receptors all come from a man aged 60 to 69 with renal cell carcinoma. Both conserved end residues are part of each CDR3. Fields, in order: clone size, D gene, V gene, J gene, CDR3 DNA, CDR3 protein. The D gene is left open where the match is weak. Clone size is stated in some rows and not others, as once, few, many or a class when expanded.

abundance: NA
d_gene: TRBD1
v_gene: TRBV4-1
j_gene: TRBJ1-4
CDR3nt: TGCGCCAGCAGCCAGGGTCGGGACAGGGTAGTCCCCAATCATGAAAAACTGTTTTTT
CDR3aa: CASSQGRDRVVPNHEKLFF

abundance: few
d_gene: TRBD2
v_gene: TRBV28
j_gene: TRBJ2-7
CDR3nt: TGTGCCAGCAGTTTCCCCCACGGGCTAGCGGAGTACGAGCAGTACTTC
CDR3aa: CASSFPHGLAEYEQYF

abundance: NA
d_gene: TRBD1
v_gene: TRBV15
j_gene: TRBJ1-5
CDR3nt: TGTGCCACCAGCTCGTCCGGGACAGGGACCGATAGCAATCAGCCCCAGCATTTT
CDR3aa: CATSSSGTGTDSNQPQHF

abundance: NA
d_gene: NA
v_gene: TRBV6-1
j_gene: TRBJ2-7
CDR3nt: TGTGCCAGCAGCCGCTCGGGGGTCGAGCAGTACTTC
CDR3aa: CASSRSGVEQYF

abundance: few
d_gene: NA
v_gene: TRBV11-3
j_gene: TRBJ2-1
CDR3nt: TGTGCCAGCAGCCCCTCTTTCTACAATGAGCAGTTCTTC
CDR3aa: CASSPSFYNEQFF

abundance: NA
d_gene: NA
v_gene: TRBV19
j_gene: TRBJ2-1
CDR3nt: TGTGCCAGTAGTACGGGGCTGTACAATGAGCAGTTCTTC
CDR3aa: CASSTGLYNEQFF

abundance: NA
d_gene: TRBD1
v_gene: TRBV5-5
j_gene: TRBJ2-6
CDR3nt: TGTGCCAGCAGCCTGGACAGGGGGCTGGATGGGGCCAACGTCCTGACTTTC
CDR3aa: CASSLDRGLDGANVLTF

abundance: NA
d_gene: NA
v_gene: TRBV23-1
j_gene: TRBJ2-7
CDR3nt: TGCGCCAGCAGTCCTAAATACGCGGCCTCTAAAGCTGGCGACGAGCAGTACTTC
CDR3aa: CASSPKYAASKAGDEQYF

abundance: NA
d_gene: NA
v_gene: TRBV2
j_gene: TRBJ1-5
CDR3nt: TGTGCCAGCAGTGAACGCAGACCCAATCAGCCCCAGCATTTT
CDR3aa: CASSERRPNQPQHF

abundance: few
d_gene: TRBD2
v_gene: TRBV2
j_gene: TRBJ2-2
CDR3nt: TGTGCCAGCAGTTTGCTAGCGGGAGGCAACACCGGGGAGCTGTTTTTT
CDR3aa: CASSLLAGGNTGELFF

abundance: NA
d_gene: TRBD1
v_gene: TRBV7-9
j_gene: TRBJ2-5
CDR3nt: TGTGCCAGCAGCTTCGACAGGGGGCTAGAGACCCAGTACTTC
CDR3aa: CASSFDRGLETQYF

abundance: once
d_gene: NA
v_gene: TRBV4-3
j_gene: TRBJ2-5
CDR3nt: TGCGCCAGCAGCCTAAGGGGGGGTGGGGAGACCCAGTACTTC
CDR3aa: CASSLRGGGETQYF

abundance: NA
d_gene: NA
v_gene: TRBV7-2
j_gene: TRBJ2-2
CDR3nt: TGTGCCAGCAGCTTAAGCGTGGTTGGCACCGGGGAGCTGTTTTTT
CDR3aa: CASSLSVVGTGELFF

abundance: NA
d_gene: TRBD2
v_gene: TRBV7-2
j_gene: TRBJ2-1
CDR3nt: TGTGCCAGCAGCTTAGCTAGCGGGAGTTTTAATGAGCAGTTCTTC
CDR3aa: CASSLASGSFNEQFF

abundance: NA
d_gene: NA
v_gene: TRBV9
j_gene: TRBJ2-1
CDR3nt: TGTGCCAGCAGCAGTTCCGGGACACAAGAGCAGTTCTTC
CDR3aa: CASSSSGTQEQFF

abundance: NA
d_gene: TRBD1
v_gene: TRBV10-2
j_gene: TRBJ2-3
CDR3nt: TGCGCCAGCAGCGTGGACAGGCAGGTTGGCACAGATACGCAGTATTTT
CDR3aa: CASSVDRQVGTDTQYF

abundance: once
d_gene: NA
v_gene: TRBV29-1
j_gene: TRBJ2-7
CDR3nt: TGCAGCGTTGGTTGGGGGGACGGCACCGTTTACGAGCAGTACTTC
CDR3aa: CSVGWGDGTVYEQYF

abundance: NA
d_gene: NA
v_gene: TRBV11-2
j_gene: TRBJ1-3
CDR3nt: TGTGCCAGCAGCGCAGACAGCAGCTCTGGAAACACCATATATTTT
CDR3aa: CASSADSSSGNTIYF

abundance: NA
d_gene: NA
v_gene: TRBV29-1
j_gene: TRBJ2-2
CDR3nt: TGCAGCGTTCCGGCGGCGGACAAGAGACGGCTGGAGCTGTTTTTT
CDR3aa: CSVPAADKRRLELFF

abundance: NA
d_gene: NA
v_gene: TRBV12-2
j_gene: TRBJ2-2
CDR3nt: TGTGCAAGTCGCTTAGTAATAGGACAGGGTGGCACCGGGGAGCTGTTTTTT
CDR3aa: CASRLVIGQGGTGELFF

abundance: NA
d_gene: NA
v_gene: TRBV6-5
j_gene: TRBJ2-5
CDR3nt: TGTGCCAGCAGTTACGGGGGGGCCGCAGAGACCCAGTACTTC
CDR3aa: CASSYGGAAETQYF

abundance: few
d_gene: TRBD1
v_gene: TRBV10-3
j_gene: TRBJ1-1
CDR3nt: TGTGCCATCAGTTCCGACAGGGTCACTGAAGCTTTCTTT
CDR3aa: CAISSDRVTEAFF

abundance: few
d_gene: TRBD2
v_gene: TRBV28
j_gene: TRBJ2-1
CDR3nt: TGTGCCAGCATGCCGGGAGGGCCTTTAAATGAGCAGTTCTTC
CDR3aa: CASMPGGPLNEQFF

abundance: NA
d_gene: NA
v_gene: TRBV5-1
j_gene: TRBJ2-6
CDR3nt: TGCGCCAGCAGCTTGGTTACGGGGGCCAACGTCCTGACTTTC
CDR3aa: CASSLVTGANVLTF

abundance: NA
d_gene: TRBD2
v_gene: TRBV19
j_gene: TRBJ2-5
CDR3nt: TGTGCCAGTAGTACTCCGGGACTAGCGGGAGTCCCCGGGAAAGAGACCCAGTACTTC
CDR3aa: CASSTPGLAGVPGKETQYF

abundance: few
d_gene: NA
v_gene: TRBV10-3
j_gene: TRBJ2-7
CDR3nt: TGTGCCATCAGTGAGCCGGGTCTGAACGACGGCTACGAGCAGTACTTC
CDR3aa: CAISEPGLNDGYEQYF

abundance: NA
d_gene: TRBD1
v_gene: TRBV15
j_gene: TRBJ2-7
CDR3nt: TGTGCCACCAGCAGAGGGGGGACAGAAACCTACGAGCAGTACTTC
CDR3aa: CATSRGGTETYEQYF

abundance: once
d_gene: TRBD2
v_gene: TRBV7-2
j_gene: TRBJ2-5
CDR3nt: TGTGCCAGCAGCCCTAGCGGGACAGAAGAGACCCAGTACTTC
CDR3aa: CASSPSGTEETQYF

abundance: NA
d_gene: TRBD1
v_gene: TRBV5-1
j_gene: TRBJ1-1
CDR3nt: TGCGCCAGCACCCAGGGGGGGCAGGTTAACACTGAAGCTTTCTTT
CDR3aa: CASTQGGQVNTEAFF

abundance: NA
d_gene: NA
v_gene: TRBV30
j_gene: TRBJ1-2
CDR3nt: TGTGCCTGGAGTCCAGGGAACTATGGCTACACCTTC
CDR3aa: CAWSPGNYGYTF

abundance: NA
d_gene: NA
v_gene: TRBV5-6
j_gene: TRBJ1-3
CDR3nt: TGTGCCAGCAGCGCCCTAAGTGGAAACACCATATATTTT
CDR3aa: CASSALSGNTIYF

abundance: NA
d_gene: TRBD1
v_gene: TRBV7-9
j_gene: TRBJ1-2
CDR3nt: TGTGCCAGCAGCTACAGTTTGACAGGGTTCTATGGCTACACCTTC
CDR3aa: CASSYSLTGFYGYTF

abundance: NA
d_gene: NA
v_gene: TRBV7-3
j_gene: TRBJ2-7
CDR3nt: TGTGCCAGCAGCTTAAATGGCGGGGGCGCTGGCGAGCAGTACTTC
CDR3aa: CASSLNGGGAGEQYF

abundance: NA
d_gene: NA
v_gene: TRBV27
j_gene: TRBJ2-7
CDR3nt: TGTGCCAGCAGGCGGGGCTACGAGCAGTACTTC
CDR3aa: CASRRGYEQYF

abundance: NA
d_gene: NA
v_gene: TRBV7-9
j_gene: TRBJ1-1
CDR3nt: TGTGCCAGCAGCTTAGCCCCTACTACTATGAACACTGAAGCTTTCTTT
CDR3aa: CASSLAPTTMNTEAFF

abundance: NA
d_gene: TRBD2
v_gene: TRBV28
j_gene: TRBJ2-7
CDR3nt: TGTGCCAGCAGTTTCCCTAGCGGGAGCACTTACGAGCAGTACTTC
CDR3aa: CASSFPSGSTYEQYF

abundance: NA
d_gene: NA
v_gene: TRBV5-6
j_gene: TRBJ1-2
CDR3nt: TGTGCCAGCAGCTTGGCAGGGGACTATGGCTACACCTTC
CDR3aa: CASSLAGDYGYTF

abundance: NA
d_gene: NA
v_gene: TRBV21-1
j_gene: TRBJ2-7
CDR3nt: TGTGCCAGCAGACCGGGGGAGCACGAGCAGTACTTC
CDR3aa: CASRPGEHEQYF

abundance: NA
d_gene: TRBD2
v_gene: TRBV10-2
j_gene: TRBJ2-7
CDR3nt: TGCGCCAGCAGTGAGCCCCATGGGACTAGCGGGAGAGATGAGCAGTACTTC
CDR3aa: CASSEPHGTSGRDEQYF

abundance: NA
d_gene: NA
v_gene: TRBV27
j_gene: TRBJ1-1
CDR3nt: TGTGCCAGCAGTTTATACAGTTTGAACACTGAAGCTTTCTTT
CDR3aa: CASSLYSLNTEAFF

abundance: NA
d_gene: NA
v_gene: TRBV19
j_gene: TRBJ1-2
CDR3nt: TGTGCCAGTAGTATGTACGATTCCGGCTACACCTTC
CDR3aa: CASSMYDSGYTF

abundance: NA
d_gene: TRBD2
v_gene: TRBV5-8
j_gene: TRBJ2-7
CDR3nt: TGTGCCAGCAGCTTTGGACTAGCGGGAGATGCCGAGCAGTACTTC
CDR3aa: CASSFGLAGDAEQYF

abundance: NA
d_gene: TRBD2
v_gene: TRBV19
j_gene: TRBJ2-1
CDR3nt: TGTGCCAGTAGTACCAAGCCTCCGACTAGCGGGAGGCTGTTCTTC
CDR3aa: CASSTKPPTSGRLFF

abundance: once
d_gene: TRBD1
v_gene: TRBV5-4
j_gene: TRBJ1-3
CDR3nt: TGTGCCAGCAGCTTGATGACAGGGTCTGGAAACACCATATATTTT
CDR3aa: CASSLMTGSGNTIYF

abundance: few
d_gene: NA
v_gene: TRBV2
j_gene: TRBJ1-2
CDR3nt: TGTGCCAGCAGGGAACAGGGAAAGGGTAGGGACACCTTC
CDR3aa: CASREQGKGRDTF

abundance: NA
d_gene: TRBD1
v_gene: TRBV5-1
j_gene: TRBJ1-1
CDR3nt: TGCGCCAGCAGTCAAACAGGGGGCGCGGGTCCTGAAGCTTTCTTT
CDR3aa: CASSQTGGAGPEAFF

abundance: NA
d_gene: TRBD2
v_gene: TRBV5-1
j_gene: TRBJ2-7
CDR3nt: TGCGCCAGCAGCTTGGGCTCGCGGGAGGGCCGGTACTTC
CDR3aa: CASSLGSREGRYF

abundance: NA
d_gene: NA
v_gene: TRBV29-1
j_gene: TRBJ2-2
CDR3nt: TGCAGCGTCGCCCCCCAGGGTCCCGGGGAGCTGTTTTTT
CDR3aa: CSVAPQGPGELFF

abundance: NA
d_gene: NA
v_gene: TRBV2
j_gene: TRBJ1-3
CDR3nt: TGTGCCAGCAGTGAAGTTGGCGGGTTAGTGACCATATATTTT
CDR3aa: CASSEVGGLVTIYF

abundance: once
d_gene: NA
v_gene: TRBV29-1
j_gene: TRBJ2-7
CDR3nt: TGCAGCGTTGAAGATGACCGGGACCCCCACTACGAGCAGTACTTC
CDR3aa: CSVEDDRDPHYEQYF

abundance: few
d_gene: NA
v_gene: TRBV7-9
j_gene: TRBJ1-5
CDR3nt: TGTGCCAGCAGCTTAGGATCGGGGAATAGCAATCAGCCCCAGCATTTT
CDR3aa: CASSLGSGNSNQPQHF

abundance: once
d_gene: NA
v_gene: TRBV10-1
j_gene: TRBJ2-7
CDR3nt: TGCGCCAGCAGTGAGTCGAGGGCAGGGAAAGGGTACGAGCAGTACTTC
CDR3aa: CASSESRAGKGYEQYF

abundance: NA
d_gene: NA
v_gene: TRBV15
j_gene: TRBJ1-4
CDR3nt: TGTGCCACCACCACCGGGGGGGATGTAAGCGAAAAACTGTTTTTT
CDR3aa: CATTTGGDVSEKLFF

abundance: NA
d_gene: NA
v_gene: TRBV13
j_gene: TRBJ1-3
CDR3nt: TGTGCCAGCAGCTTCGGGGGGAGCTCTGGAAACACCATATATTTT
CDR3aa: CASSFGGSSGNTIYF

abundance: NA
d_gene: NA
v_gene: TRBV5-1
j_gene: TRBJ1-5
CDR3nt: TGCGCCAGCAGCTTGGAGGGAGGGGGTCAGCCCCAGCATTTT
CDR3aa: CASSLEGGGQPQHF

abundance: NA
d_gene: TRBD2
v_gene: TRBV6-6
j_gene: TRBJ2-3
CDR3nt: TGTGCCAGCAGAGGACTAGCGGGAGCGTCAGATACGCAGTATTTT
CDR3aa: CASRGLAGASDTQYF

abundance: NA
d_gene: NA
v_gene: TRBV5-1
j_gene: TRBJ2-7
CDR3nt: TGCGCCAGCAGCCTACAGCATTGGGGGCCCTACGAGCAGTACTTC
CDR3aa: CASSLQHWGPYEQYF

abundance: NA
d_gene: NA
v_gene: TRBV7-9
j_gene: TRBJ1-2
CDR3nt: TGTGCCAGCAGACAAAAGGCAGAAATTTCTAACTATGGCTACACCTTC
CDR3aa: CASRQKAEISNYGYTF

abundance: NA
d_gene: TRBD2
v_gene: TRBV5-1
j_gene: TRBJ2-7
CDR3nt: TGCGCCAGCAGACTAGCGCCTCTCTACGAGCAGTACTTC
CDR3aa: CASRLAPLYEQYF